Listed below are T cell receptor beta chains from one sample, sequenced in a study of healthy donors' naive CD4 and CD8 T cells. One entry per CDR3 protein results from TCRdb running MiXCR on the reads. The profile shows 150,000 to 200,000 distinct CDR3 sequences, about 74% of them singletons. The sequenced sample consisted of naive CD4+ and CD8+ T cells sorted from blood, pooled from several donors. Receptor source: a pool of human donors in good health; the sample pools cells from several healthy donors. Both conserved end residues are part of each CDR3. A D gene is named only where the DNA matches it firmly. Clone size appears in some rows only: once, few, many, or a class for an expanded clone.

cdr3_length	d_call	v_call	j_call	clone_size	cdr3_aa	cdr3_nt
14	-	TRBV6-5	TRBJ2-1	-	CASSYGGRANEQFF	TGTGCCAGCAGTTACGGCGGGCGGGCAAATGAGCAGTTCTTC
12	-	TRBV29-1	TRBJ2-7	-	CSVPSGATEQYF	TGCAGCGTTCCGAGTGGGGCTACCGAGCAGTACTTC
14	-	TRBV7-8	TRBJ1-2	-	CASSPTGPGYGYTF	TGTGCCAGCAGCCCGACGGGACCGGGCTATGGCTACACCTTC
15	-	TRBV29-1	TRBJ2-1	-	CSVEVFISSYNEQFF	TGCAGCGTTGAGGTCTTTATTAGCTCCTACAATGAGCAGTTCTTC
15	-	TRBV29-1	TRBJ1-5	-	CSVVRGREGNQPQHF	TGCAGCGTTGTAAGGGGCAGGGAGGGCAATCAGCCCCAGCATTTT
14	TRBD1	TRBV20-1	TRBJ2-7	-	CSATPGQGTYEQYF	TGCAGTGCTACCCCGGGACAGGGGACTTACGAGCAGTACTTC
13	-	TRBV29-1	TRBJ1-1	few	CSVERTVNTEAFF	TGCAGCGTTGAAAGGACGGTGAACACTGAAGCTTTCTTT
16	TRBD1	TRBV10-3	TRBJ2-1	-	CAISESWDSSYNEQFF	TGTGCCATCAGTGAGTCGTGGGACAGTTCCTACAATGAGCAGTTCTTC
14	TRBD2	TRBV5-6	TRBJ2-7	once	CASSLVGLAGEQYF	TGTGCCAGCAGCTTGGTAGGTCTAGCGGGCGAGCAGTACTTC
15	-	TRBV5-1	TRBJ1-1	-	CASSLESGLDTEAFF	TGCGCCAGCAGCTTGGAGTCCGGATTGGACACTGAAGCTTTCTTT
13	TRBD2	TRBV12-3/TRBV12-4	TRBJ2-7	-	CASSFLAGGLLNF	TGTGCCAGCAGTTTCTTGGCGGGAGGGCTTTTGAACTTC
15	TRBD1	TRBV5-4	TRBJ2-5	once	CASSFSDRVQETQYF	TGTGCCAGCAGCTTTTCGGACAGGGTCCAAGAGACCCAGTACTTC
18	TRBD2	TRBV6-5	TRBJ2-1	-	CASSLGLAGGPGYNEQFF	TGTGCCAGCAGTTTGGGGCTAGCGGGAGGGCCGGGTTACAATGAGCAGTTCTTC
14	-	TRBV6-5	TRBJ2-3	-	CASREASVPDTQYF	TGTGCCAGCAGGGAAGCTAGCGTTCCAGATACGCAGTATTTT
11	TRBD1	TRBV11-2	TRBJ2-5	-	CASSLGQGQYF	TGTGCCAGCAGCCTCGGACAGGGACAGTACTTC
12	-	TRBV12-3/TRBV12-4	TRBJ2-1	once	CASSLSGQEQFF	TGTGCCAGCAGTTTAAGTGGCCAGGAGCAGTTCTTC
14	-	TRBV6-6	TRBJ2-7	-	CASSYPDPTYEQYF	TGTGCCAGCAGTTACCCGGACCCTACCTACGAGCAGTACTTC
16	-	TRBV30	TRBJ2-6	-	CAWSVLKGSGANVLTF	TGTGCCTGGAGTGTACTAAAGGGTTCGGGGGCCAACGTCCTGACTTTC
17	TRBD1	TRBV29-1	TRBJ1-2	-	CSVEDLTGTASNYGYTF	TGCAGCGTTGAAGATCTGACAGGGACGGCTTCGAACTATGGCTACACCTTC
13	TRBD2	TRBV5-4	TRBJ2-5	-	CASGTSGWETQYF	TGTGCCAGCGGGACTAGCGGGTGGGAGACCCAGTACTTC